The 3 T cell receptor beta chains in this list originate from one sample, sequenced in a study of blood T cell repertoires in COVID-19. The protocol was immunoSEQ multiplex PCR, while the TCRdb copy is restricted to in-frame clones and leaves out a portion. The sample includes 100,000 to 110,000 clones, more than 75% of them seen just once. The sequenced material came from peripheral blood. The receptor set was obtained from a man aged 25-45 years in a cohort sampled during active COVID-19.

The rearrangement joins TRBV10-3 to TRBJ2-2; tentatively, D is TRBD1 (6 bases). The CDR3 sequence is 16 residues long. With 6 bases removed from V and 2 bases from J, the gap between germline ends came to 16 bases. Germline CDR1 is ENHRY and CDR2 is SYGVKD. The CDR3 nucleotides read TGTGCCATCAGCTCCAGCTCGACAGGAAACACCGGGGAGCTGTTTTTT. Protein sequence: CAISSSSTGNTGELFF.

The chain is built from TRBV10-1 and TRBJ2-7; 10 bases line up with TRBD1. CDR3 length: 14 amino acids. Germline lookup yields CDR1 WNHNN and CDR2 SYGVQD (reference sequence). V shed 6 bases and J 3 bases; nucleotides not matched to a gene: 5. The CDR3: CASSSRTGGYEQYF. In nucleotides, the CDR3 is TGCGCCAGCAGCTCAAGGACAGGGGGCTACGAGCAGTACTTC.

The V and J genes are TRBV28 and TRBJ1-2; D gene unclear. Looked up from germline, CDR1 is MDHEN and CDR2 is SYDVKM. The CDR3 consists of 15 residues. V lost 5 bases and J 9 bases, leaving 22 bases between the germline ends. CDR3 nucleotides: TGTGCCAGCAGTCCATGGACTGGGCTCCGGGTTAGCTACACCTTC. Its protein is CASSPWTGLRVSYTF.